The subject of this entry is one T cell receptor (beta chain). There are 13 residues in the CDR3. Germline loops: CDR1 LGHDT, CDR2 YNNKEL (reference sequence). Unmatched junction bases numbered 2, after V lost 1 base and J lost 7 bases. Assay: immunoSEQ multiplex PCR; the TCRdb copy retains only in-frame clones and omits some. This sample has approximately 130,000 clones; roughly 82% occur once, and the top ten carry 12%. This specimen belongs to a study of blood T cell repertoires in COVID-19. At the level of the study: In each case, the material was cDNA or gDNA derived from T cells, B-cell-depleted T cells, or PBMCs.

The TCR comes from a human donor in a cohort sampled during active COVID-19. The genes are TRBV3-1 (or the pseudogene TRBV3-2) and TRBJ2-3; 7 nucleotides match TRBD1. The sequenced sample was peripheral blood. The chain's CDR3 is CASSQGDSYTQYF. The CDR3 DNA is TGTGCCAGCAGCCAAGGGGACAGCTATACGCAGTATTTT.